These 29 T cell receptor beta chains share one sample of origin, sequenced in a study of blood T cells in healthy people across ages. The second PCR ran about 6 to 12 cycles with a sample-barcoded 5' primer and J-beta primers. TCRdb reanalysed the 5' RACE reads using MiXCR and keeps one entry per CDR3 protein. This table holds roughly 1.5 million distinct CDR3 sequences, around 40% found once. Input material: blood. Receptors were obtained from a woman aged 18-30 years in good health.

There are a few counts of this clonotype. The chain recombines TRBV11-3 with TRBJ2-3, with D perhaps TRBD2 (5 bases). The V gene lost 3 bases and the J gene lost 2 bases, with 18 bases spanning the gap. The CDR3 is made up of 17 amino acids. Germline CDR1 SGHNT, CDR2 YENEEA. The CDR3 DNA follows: TGTGCCAGCAGCTTCGGCAAAAGCGGAGCTGACACAGATACGCAGTATTTT. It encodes CASSFGKSGADTDTQYF.

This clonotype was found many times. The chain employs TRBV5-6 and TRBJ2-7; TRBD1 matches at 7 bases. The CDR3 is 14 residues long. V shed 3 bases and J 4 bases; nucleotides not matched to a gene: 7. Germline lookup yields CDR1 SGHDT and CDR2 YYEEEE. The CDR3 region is CASSSRDRLYEQYF. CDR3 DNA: TGTGCCAGCAGCTCCCGGGACAGACTTTACGAGCAGTACTTC. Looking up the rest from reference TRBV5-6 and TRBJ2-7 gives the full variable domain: DAGVTQSPTHLIKTRGQQVTLRCSPKSGHDTVSWYQQALGQGPQFIFQYYEEEERQRGNFPDRFSGHQFPNYSSELNVNALLLGDSALYLCASSSRDRLYEQYFGPGTRLTVT.

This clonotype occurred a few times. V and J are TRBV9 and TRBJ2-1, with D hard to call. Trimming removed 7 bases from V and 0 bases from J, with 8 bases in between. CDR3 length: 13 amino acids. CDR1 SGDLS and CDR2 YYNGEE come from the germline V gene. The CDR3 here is CASQKDSYNEQFF. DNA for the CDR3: TGTGCCAGCCAAAAGGACTCCTACAATGAGCAGTTCTTC.

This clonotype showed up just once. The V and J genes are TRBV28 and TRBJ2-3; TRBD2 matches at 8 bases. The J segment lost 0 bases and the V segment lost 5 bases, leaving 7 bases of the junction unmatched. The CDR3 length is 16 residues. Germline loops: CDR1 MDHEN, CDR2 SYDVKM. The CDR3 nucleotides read TGTGCCAGCAGTGAGATTACTAGCGGTAGCACAGATACGCAGTATTTT. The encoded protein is CASSEITSGSTDTQYF.

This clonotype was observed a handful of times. As DNA, the CDR3 is TGTGCCACCAGCAGAGATCTCGGACAGGGGGTATACGAGCAGTACTTC. Its translation is CATSRDLGQGVYEQYF. This chain joins TRBV15 and TRBJ2-7; 10 bases match TRBD1. V lost 0 bases, J lost 4 bases, and 6 bases stayed unmatched. The germline CDR1 and CDR2 sequences are LNHNV and YYDKDF (reference sequence). The CDR3 loop spans 16 amino acids.

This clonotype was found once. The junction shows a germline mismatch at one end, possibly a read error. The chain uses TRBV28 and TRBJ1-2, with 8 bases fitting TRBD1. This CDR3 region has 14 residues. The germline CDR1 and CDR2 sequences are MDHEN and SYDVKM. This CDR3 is CAGSLYRTGYGYTF. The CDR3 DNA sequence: TGTGCCGGCAGTTTATATCGGACAGGGTATGGCTACACCTTC.

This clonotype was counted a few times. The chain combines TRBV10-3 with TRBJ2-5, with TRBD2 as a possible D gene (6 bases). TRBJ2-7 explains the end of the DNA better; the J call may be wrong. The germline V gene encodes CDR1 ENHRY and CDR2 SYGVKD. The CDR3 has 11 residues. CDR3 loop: CAMGLGYEQYF. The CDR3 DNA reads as TGTGCCATGGGACTGGGGTACGAGCAGTACTTC.

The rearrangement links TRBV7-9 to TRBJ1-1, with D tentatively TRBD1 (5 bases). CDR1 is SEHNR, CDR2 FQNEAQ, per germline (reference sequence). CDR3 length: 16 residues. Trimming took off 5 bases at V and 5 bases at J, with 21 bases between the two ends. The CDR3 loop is CASSPAHRDRATEAFF. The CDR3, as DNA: TGTGCCAGCAGCCCTGCCCATCGCGACAGAGCGACTGAAGCTTTCTTT.

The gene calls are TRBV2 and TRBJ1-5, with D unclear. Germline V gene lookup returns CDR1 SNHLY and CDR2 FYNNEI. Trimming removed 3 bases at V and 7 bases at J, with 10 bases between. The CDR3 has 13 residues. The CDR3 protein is CASSEGNHQPQHF. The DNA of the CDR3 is TGTGCCAGCAGTGAGGGGAATCACCAGCCCCAGCATTTT.

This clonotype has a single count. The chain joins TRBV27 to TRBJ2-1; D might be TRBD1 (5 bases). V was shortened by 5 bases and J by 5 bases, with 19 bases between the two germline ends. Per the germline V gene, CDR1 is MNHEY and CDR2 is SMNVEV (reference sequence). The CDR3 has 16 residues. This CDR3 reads CASSPYRSVEHNEQFF. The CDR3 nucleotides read TGTGCCAGCAGTCCCTACAGGAGCGTAGAACACAATGAGCAGTTCTTC.

The CDR3 is CSARIPAGLSYNEQFF. In DNA form, the CDR3 reads TGCAGTGCTAGGATTCCAGCCGGTCTCTCCTACAATGAGCAGTTCTTC. The chain links TRBV20-1 to TRBJ2-1, with unresolved D. The V gene lost 3 bases and the J gene lost 0 bases, with 15 bases spanning the gap. The CDR3 sequence is 16 residues long. Germline CDR1 and CDR2: DFQATT and SNEGSKA (reference sequence).

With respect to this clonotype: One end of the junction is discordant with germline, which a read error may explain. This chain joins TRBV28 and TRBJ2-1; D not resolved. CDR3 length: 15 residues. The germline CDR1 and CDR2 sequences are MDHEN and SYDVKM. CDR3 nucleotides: TGTGCCAGCAGTTTATTGGGTTTAACCTACAGTGAGCAGTTCTTC. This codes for CASSLLGLTYSEQFF.

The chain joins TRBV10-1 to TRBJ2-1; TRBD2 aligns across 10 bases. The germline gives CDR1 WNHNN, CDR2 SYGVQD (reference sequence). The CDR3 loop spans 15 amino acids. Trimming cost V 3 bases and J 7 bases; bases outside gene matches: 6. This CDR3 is CASSELSGGGNEQFF. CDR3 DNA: TGCGCCAGCAGTGAATTGAGCGGGGGGGGTAATGAGCAGTTCTTC.

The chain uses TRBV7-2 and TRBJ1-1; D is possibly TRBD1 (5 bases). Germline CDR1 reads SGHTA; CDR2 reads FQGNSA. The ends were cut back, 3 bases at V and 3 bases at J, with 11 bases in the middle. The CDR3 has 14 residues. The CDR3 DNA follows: TGTGCCAGCAGCTTCACCGGGACCTACACTGAAGCTTTCTTT. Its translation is CASSFTGTYTEAFF.

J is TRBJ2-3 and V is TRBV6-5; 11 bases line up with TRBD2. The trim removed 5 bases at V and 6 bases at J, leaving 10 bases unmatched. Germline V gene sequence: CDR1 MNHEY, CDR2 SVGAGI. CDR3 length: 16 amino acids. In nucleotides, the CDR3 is TGTGCCAGCAGTCCGGGACTAGCGGCTCCCCCCGATACGCAGTATTTT. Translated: CASSPGLAAPPDTQYF.

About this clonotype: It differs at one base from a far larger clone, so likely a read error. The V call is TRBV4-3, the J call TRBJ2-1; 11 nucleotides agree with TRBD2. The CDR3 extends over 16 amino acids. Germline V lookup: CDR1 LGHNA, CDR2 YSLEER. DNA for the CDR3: TGCACCAGCAGCCCTCGACTAGCGGGGTCCTACAATGAGCAGTTCTTC. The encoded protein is CTSSPRLAGSYNEQFF.

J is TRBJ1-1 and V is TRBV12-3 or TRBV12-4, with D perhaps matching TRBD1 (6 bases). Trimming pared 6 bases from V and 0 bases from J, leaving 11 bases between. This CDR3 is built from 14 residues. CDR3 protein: CASRADSMNTEAFF. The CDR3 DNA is TGTGCCAGCAGAGCGGACAGCATGAACACTGAAGCTTTCTTT.

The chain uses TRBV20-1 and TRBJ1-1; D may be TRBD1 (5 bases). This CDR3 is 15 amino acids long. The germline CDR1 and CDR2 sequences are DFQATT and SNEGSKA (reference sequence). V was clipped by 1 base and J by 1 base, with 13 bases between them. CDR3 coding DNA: TGCAGTGCTAGAGGCTTACAGGAGAGGAACACTGAAGCTTTCTTT. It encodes CSARGLQERNTEAFF.

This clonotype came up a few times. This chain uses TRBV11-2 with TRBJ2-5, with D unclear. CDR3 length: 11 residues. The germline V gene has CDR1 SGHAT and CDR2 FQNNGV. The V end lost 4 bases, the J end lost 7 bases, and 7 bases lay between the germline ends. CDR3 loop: CASSYSLTQYF. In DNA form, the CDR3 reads TGTGCCAGCAGCTATTCGCTGACCCAGTACTTC.

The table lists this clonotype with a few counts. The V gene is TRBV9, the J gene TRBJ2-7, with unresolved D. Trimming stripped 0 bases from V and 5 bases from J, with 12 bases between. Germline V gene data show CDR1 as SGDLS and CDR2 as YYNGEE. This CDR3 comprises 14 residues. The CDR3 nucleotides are TGTGCCAGCAGCGTAGGCGGCCTCGGCGACGAGCAGTACTTC. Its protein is CASSVGGLGDEQYF.

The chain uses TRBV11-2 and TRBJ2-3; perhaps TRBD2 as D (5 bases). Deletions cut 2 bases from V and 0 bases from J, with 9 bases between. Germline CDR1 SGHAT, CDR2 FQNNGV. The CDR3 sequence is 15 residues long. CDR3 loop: CASSLRGWSTDTQYF. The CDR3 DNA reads TGTGCCAGCAGCTTACGGGGTTGGAGCACAGATACGCAGTATTTT.

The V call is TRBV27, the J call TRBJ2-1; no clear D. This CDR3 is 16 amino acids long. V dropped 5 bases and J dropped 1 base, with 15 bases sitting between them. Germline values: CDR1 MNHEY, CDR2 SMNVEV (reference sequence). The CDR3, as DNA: TGTGCCAGCAGTAAGACTGCCGATGCTTCCTACAATGAGCAGTTCTTC. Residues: CASSKTADASYNEQFF.

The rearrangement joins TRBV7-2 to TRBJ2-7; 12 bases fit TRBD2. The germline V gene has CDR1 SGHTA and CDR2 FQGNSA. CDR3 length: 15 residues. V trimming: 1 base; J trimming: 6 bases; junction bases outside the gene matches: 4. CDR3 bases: TGTGCCAGCAGCTTAGAAGGACTAGCGGGGAGCGAGCAGTACTTC. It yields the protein CASSLEGLAGSEQYF.

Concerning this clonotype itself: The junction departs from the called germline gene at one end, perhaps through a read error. The CDR3 DNA is TGTGCCAGCAGTCAGTCGTTAAATGAACAGTTCTTC. It codes for CASSQSLNEQFF. The genes are TRBV4-2 and TRBJ2-1; no clear D. The CDR3 sequence is 12 residues long. CDR1 and CDR2 (germline): LGHNA, YNFKEQ.

CDR3: CASSSRQGRYGYTF. Here the CDR3 DNA reads TGTGCCAGCAGTTCCCGACAGGGGCGATATGGCTACACCTTC. J is TRBJ1-2 and V is TRBV6-2 or TRBV6-3; 8 nucleotides match TRBD1. The junction had 6 bases not matched to a gene; V was cut back by 4 bases and J by 5 bases. The CDR3 is 14 residues long. Germline CDR1 and CDR2: MNHEY and SVGEGT.

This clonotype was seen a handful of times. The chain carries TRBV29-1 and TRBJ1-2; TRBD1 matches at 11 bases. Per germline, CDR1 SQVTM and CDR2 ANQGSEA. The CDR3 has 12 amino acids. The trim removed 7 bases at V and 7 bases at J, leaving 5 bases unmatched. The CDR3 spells CSASGTGGGYTF. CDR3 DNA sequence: TGCAGCGCTTCCGGGACAGGGGGTGGCTACACCTTC.

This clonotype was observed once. The CDR3 reads CAWSFGLAGGPADTQYF. The DNA of the CDR3 is TGTGCCTGGAGCTTCGGACTAGCGGGGGGGCCTGCAGATACGCAGTATTTT. The rearrangement joins TRBV30 to TRBJ2-3, with 15 bases identical to TRBD2. Germline CDR1 reads GTSNPN; CDR2 reads SVGIG (reference sequence). This CDR3 has 17 residues. Unmatched junction bases numbered 8, after V lost 3 bases and J lost 4 bases.

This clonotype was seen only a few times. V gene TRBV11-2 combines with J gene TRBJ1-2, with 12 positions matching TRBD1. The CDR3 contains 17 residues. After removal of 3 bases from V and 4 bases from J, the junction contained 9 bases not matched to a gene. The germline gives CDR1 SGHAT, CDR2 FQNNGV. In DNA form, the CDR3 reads TGTGCCAGCAGCTTTGCCGGGACAGGGGGCAGTGGCTATGGCTACACCTTC. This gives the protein CASSFAGTGGSGYGYTF. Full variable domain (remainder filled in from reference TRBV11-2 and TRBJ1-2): EAGVAQSPRYKIIEKRQSVAFWCNPISGHATLYWYQQILGQGPKLLIQFQNNGVVDDSQLPKDRFSAERLKGVDSTLKIQPAKLEDSAVYLCASSFAGTGGSGYGYTFGSGTRLTVV.

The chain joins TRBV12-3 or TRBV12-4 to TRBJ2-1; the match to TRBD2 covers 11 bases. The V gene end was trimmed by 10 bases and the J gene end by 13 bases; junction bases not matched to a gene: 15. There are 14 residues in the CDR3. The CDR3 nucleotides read TGTGCCACCCGACTAGCGGGAAACCAAGAGACCCAGTTCTTC. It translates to CATRLAGNQETQFF.